This TCR beta chain is from a study of shared clonotypes between healthy human individuals. Data came from immunoSEQ multiplex PCR; TCRdb stores just in-frame clones and leaves some out. Counted here are 950,000 to 1,100,000 clones, about 80% occurring once; the ten biggest clones make up less than 1.5%. The V gene end was trimmed by 7 bases and the J gene end by 1 base; junction bases not matched to a gene: 6. CDR1 is SNHLY, CDR2 FYNNEI, per germline. The CDR3 consists of 14 residues. The sample comprised memory CD4+ T cells sorted from blood. Subset: CD45RA-negative fraction. This chain joins TRBV2 and TRBJ2-5, with 7 bases identical to TRBD1. This receptor was obtained from a man aged 18 to 30 in good health. This CDR3 reads CASTIGTVQETQYF. The CDR3 coding sequence is TGTGCCAGCACTATTGGGACAGTCCAAGAGACCCAGTACTTC.